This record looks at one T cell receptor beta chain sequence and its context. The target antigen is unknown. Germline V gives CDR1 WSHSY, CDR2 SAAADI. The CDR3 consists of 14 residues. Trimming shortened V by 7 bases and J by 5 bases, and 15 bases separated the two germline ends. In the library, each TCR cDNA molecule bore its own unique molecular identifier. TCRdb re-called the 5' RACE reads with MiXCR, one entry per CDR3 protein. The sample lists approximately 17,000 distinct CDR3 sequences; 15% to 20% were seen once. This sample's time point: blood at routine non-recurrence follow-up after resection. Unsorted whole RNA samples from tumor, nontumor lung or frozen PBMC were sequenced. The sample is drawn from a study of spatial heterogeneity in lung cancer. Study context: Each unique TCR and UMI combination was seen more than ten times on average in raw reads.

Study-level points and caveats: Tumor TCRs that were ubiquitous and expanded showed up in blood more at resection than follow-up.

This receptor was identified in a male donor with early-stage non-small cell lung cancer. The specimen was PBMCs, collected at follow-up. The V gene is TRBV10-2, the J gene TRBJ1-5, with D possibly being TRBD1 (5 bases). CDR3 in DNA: TGCGCCAGCAACGGAGTGGGGCAGGATCAGCCCCAGCATTTT. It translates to CASNGVGQDQPQHF.